This T cell receptor beta chain emerged from a study of control samples from healthy donors and cancer patients. Libraries were prepared by immunoSEQ multiplex PCR; TCRdb keeps only in-frame clonotypes and omits some of them. Of approximately 110,000 clones listed, approximately 91% were seen once; the top ten hold 7.8%. This CDR3 spans 13 amino acids. V lost 3 bases and J 6 bases, leaving 12 bases between the germline ends. Sequenced input: blood. The J gene is TRBJ2-7, the V gene TRBV12-3 or TRBV12-4; a weak D match, TRBD2 (6 bases). The TCR was taken from a woman in her late teens or twenties in good health. The DNA of the CDR3 is TGTGCCAGCAGTTTTACTAGCCAAGTCGAGCAGTACTTC. It specifies CASSFTSQVEQYF.